The entry below gives a single TCR beta chain sequence along with its context. This specimen comes from a study of long-term antiretroviral therapy in people with HIV. Study at large: Earliest sampling preceded the 2015 immediate-ART recommendation by about a decade.

The CDR3 is made up of 13 amino acids. Germline V gene lookup returns CDR1 MDHEN and CDR2 SYDVKM. Trimming stripped 6 bases from V and 5 bases from J, with 13 bases between. At survey level, the immunoSEQ assay was run in its v3.0 version. A target of roughly 35,000-50,000 T-cell genomes per sample was set for sequencing. Assay: immunoSEQ multiplex PCR; the TCRdb copy retains only in-frame clones and omits some. The sample carries around 20,000 clones, just under 85% recorded once. The chain carries TRBV28 and TRBJ2-5; the D gene is possibly TRBD1 (5 bases). Sequenced material: unsorted PBMCs, taken roughly 4 years after starting antiretroviral therapy. The receptor was isolated from a man aged 18 to 29 with HIV. Written as DNA, the CDR3 is TGTGCCAGCAGGGAAGGGGTGTATGAGACCCAGTACTTC. It yields the protein CASREGVYETQYF.